This TCR beta chain was recorded in a study of PD-1 blockade in classical Hodgkin lymphoma (dated by TCRdb to the early 2020s). Concerning the study at large: Nivolumab dosing was 3 mg/kg intravenously every 2 weeks, continuing until either disease progression or unacceptable toxicity. A peripheral blood immune signature of response to PD-1 blockade in classical Hodgkin lymphoma was defined using TCR beta sequencing and CyTOF. Results and caveats for the whole study, not just this receptor: Baseline TCR diversity was reported to be lower in newly diagnosed patients than in healthy donors, and even lower in relapsed/refractory patients. Baseline diversity similar to that of newly diagnosed patients was observed in trial patients achieving complete response, whereas significantly lower diversity was observed in partial responders and progressors. By C4D1, a significant rise was seen in CD4+ TCR diversity but not in CD8+ TCR diversity (p=0.0027 vs p=0.16), and the rise was most apparent among complete responders (p=0.02). The study covered only a single clinical trial cohort, and the causes of the repertoire differences, possibly disease activity or prior therapy, were still not defined. Patients starting nivolumab less than 1 year after ASCT had lower diversity and were excluded from later analyses to avoid confounding by immune reconstitution.

The meaning of the sample's time point label: cycle 2 day 1 (C2D1) of nivolumab. Every trial patient had relapsed after autologous stem cell transplantation, and cohorts A, B and C differed in prior brentuximab vedotin exposure. The trial cohort comprised some 60 patients with relapsed/refractory classical Hodgkin lymphoma whose best overall responses were complete response, partial response or progressive disease. Single-agent nivolumab was administered to trial patients in the multi-cohort phase II CheckMate 205 trial. An independent review committee assessed best overall response using the 2007 International Working Group response criteria. PBMCs from the trial were collected at three points: immediately before nivolumab initiation (C1D1), and during therapy at cycle 2 day 1 and cycle 4 day 1. After peripheral blood was drawn into 8 mL Vacutainer Cell Preparation Tubes, PBMCs were isolated by centrifugation and then cryopreserved.

A note on this clone: Its antigen is still unknown. Per-base qualities were not stored, and no clone one base away is much larger.

Genomic DNA was isolated using the Qiagen DNeasy kit from unsorted PBMCs as well as from negatively selected CD4+ and CD8+ fractions. TCR beta CDR3 regions were amplified by immunoSEQ multiplex PCR using primers annealing to V and J segments. Amplification bias was minimized using a synthetic immune receptor repertoire, and residual bias was removed computationally after sequencing. Under the source paper's analysis protocol: Repertoire diversity was quantified as the Shannon entropy index using custom Python scripts. Unsorted, CD4+ and CD8+ repertoires were analyzed separately, except in combined analyses where CD4+ and CD8+ sequences were merged in silico. A clone was considered expanded if an increase in frequency of at least 2-fold after treatment relative to C1D1 was found, and a pseudocount of 0.5 was applied to clones undetected at baseline. Singleton clones were defined as clones with 0 or 1 copy at C1D1, and non-singleton clones were defined as clones with 2 or more copies. By matching protein sequences in sorted samples from the same patient, clones expanded in unsorted samples were annotated as CD4+, CD8+ or unknown. Wilcoxon tests were applied to paired samples to test diversity changes from C1D1 to C4D1. TCRdb provides this immuneACCESS table in a form limited to in-frame rearrangements. Some clones are lacking; in checked studies, under half of them reflect an unresolved V gene, and why the rest are absent is not known. V and J calls and clone size are those listed in that table; D and trimming were worked out from the DNA. A total of 45,000 to 50,000 clones appear in this sample, over 60% of them only once. The top ten hold 22% of the sample.

The CDR3 has 13 amino acids, counting the end cysteine and phenylalanine. Of the read, only the CDR3 DNA is kept; its 39 bases are in frame from base 1. The junction carries 14 bases between V and J, which are trimmed by 7 bases and 4 bases respectively. As encoded in the germline V gene, CDR1 is SQVTM while CDR2 is ANQGSEA. The V gene is TRBV29-1 and the J gene is TRBJ1-5; a weak D assignment points to TRBD1 (5 bases agree). The receptor comes from a human donor with classical Hodgkin lymphoma. This material consisted of peripheral blood mononuclear cells (PBMCs), taken before the second cycle of nivolumab. CDR3 sequence: CSARVGVNQPQHF. The bases read TGCAGCGCCCGGGTGGGGGTGAATCAGCCCCAGCATTTT.